This T cell receptor beta chain was sequenced during a study of T cell repertoires in ileal Crohn's disease. Findings and limits, study-wide: Clonal expansions were more frequent in active smokers than non-smokers at surgery.

Generated by immunoSEQ multiplex PCR, the TCRdb table keeps only in-frame clones and is missing some. This table holds around 13,000 clones, roughly 78% found once. The sample holds one count of this clone. Its specificity is not known. Documented time point: neoterminal ileum biopsy at postoperative endoscopy, about 6 months after surgery. This CDR3 is built from 17 residues. Germline lookup yields CDR1 MNHEY and CDR2 SMNVEV (reference sequence). Trimming shortened V by 4 bases and J by 5 bases, and 24 bases separated the two germline ends. The source material was ileal tissue. The sequence was collected from an adult with Crohn's disease. This sequence joins TRBV27 and TRBJ2-7; the D gene is possibly TRBD2 (5 bases). The CDR3 region is CASSSKQAANPPHEQYF. The CDR3 DNA reads as TGTGCCAGCAGTTCAAAACAAGCGGCAAATCCCCCCCACGAGCAGTACTTC.